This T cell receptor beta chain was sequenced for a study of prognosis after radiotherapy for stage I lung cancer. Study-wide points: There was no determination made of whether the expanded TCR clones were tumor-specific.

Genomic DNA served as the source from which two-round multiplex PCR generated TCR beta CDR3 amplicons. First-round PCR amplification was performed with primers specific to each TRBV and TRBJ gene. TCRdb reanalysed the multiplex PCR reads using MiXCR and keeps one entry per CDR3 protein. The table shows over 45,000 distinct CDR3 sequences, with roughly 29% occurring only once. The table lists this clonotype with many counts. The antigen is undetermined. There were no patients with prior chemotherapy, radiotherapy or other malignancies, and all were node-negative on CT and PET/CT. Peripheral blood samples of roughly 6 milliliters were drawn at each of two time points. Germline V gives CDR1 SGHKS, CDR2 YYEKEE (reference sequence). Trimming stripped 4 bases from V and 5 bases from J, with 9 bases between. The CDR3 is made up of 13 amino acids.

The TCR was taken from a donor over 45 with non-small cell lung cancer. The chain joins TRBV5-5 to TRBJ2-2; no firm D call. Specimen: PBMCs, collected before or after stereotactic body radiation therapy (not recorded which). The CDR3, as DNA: TGTGCCAGCAGCGGCCTTGGGACCGGGGAGCTGTTTTTT. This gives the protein CASSGLGTGELFF.